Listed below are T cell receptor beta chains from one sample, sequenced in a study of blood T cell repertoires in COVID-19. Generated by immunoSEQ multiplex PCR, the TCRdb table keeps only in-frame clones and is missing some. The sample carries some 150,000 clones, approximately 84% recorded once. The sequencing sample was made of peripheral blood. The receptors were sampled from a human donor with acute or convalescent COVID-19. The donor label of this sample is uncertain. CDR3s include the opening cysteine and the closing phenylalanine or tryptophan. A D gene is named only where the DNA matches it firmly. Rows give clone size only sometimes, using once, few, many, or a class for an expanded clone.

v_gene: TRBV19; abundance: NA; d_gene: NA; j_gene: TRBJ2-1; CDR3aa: CASSISGVGGEQFF; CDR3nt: TGTGCCAGTAGTATTTCGGGGGTTGGGGGTGAGCAGTTCTTC
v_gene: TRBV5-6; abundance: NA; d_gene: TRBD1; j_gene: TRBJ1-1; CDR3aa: CASSVDRLPNTEAFF; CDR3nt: TGTGCCAGCAGCGTGGACAGGCTACCGAACACTGAAGCTTTCTTT
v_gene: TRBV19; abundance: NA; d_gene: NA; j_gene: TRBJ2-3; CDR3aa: CASSPPTGTDTQYF; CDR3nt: TGTGCCAGTAGCCCCCCGACTGGTACAGATACGCAGTATTTT
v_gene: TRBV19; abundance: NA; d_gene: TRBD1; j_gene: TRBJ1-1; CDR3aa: CASSISGGLEAFF; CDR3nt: TGTGCCAGTAGTATTTCAGGGGGCCTTGAAGCTTTCTTT
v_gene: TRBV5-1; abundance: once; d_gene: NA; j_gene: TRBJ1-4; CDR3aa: CASSLAGGPNEKLFF; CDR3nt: TGCGCCAGCAGCCTGGCGGGAGGCCCTAATGAAAAACTGTTTTTT
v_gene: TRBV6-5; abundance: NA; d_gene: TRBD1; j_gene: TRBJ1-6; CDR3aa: CASSYSIGQGGSPLHF; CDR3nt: TGTGCCAGCAGTTACTCCATAGGACAGGGTGGTTCACCCCTCCACTTT
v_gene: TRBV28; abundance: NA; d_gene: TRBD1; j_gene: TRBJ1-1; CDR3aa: CASSSSRDRNTEAFF; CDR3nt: TGTGCCAGCAGTTCTTCAAGGGACAGGAACACTGAAGCTTTCTTT
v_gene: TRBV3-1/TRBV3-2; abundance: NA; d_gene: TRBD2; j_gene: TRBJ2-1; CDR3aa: CASSQVGGRYNEQFF; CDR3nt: TGTGCCAGCAGCCAAGTGGGCGGGAGGTACAATGAGCAGTTCTTC
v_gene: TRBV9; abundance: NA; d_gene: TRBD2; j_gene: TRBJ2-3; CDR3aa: CASSARTSDIYTDTQYF; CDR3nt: TGTGCCAGCAGCGCACGGACTAGCGACATATACACAGATACGCAGTATTTT
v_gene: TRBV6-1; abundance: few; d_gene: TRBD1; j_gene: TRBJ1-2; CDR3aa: CASSVYGTGINYGYTF; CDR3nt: TGTGCCAGCAGTGTATACGGGACAGGGATAAACTATGGCTACACCTTC
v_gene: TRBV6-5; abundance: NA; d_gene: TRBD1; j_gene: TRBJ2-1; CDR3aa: CASSYPGGEQFF; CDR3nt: TGTGCCAGCAGTTACCCAGGGGGTGAGCAGTTCTTC
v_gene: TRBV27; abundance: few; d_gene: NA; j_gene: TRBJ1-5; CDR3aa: CASKTGSGPQHF; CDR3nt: TGTGCCAGCAAAACAGGGTCTGGGCCCCAGCATTTT
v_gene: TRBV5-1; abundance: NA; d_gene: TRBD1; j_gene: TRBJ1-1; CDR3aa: CASSFQGAGTEAFF; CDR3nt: TGCGCCAGCAGCTTCCAGGGGGCAGGGACTGAAGCTTTCTTT
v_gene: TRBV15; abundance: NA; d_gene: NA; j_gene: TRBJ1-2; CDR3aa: CATSSGGRMAYGYTF; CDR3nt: TGTGCCACCAGCAGCGGGGGGCGCATGGCCTATGGCTACACCTTC
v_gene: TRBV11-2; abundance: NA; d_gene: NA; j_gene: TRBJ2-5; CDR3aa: CASSPERLGAQTQYF; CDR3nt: TGTGCCAGCAGCCCGGAGCGGTTGGGGGCCCAGACCCAGTACTTC
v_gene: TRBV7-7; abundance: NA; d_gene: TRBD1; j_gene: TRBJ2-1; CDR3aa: CASSLGQDNEQFF; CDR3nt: TGTGCTAGCAGCTTAGGACAGGACAATGAGCAGTTCTTC
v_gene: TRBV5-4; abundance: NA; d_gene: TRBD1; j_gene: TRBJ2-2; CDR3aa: CASSLRGLTGELFF; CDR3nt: TGTGCCAGCAGCTTGAGGGGGCTCACCGGGGAGCTGTTTTTT
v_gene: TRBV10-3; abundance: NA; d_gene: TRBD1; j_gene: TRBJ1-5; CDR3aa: CAISESLGQGDQPQHF; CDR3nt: TGTGCCATCAGTGAGTCTCTGGGACAGGGGGATCAGCCCCAGCATTTT
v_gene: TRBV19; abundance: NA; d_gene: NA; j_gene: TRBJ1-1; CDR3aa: CASSIGGPQNTEAFF; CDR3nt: TGTGCCAGTAGTATCGGTGGGCCGCAGAACACTGAAGCTTTCTTT
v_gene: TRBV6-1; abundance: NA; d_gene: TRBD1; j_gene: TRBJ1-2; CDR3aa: CASSEAPGQSLYGYTF; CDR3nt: TGTGCCAGCAGTGAAGCACCGGGACAGTCTCTTTATGGCTACACCTTC
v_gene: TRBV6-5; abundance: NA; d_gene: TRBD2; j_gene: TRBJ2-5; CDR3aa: CASTAPGTRGTQYF; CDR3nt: TGTGCCAGCACCGCGCCCGGGACTAGAGGGACCCAGTACTTC
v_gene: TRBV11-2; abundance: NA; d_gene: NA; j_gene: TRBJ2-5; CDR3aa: CASSLGRVETQYF; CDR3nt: TGTGCCAGCAGCTTAGGCAGGGTGGAGACCCAGTACTTC
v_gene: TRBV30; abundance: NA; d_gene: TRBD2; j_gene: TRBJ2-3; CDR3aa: CAWSPLPGLEGTDTQYF; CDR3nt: TGTGCCTGGAGTCCTCTTCCGGGACTAGAAGGCACAGATACGCAGTATTTT
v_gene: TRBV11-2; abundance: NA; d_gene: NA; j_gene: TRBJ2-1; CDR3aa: CASSLGATYNEQFF; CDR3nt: TGTGCCAGCAGCTTAGGTGCTACCTACAATGAGCAGTTCTTC
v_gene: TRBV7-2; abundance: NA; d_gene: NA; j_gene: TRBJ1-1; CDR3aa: CASSTAWGGQAEAFF; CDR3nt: TGTGCCAGCAGCACCGCGTGGGGGGGTCAGGCGGAAGCTTTCTTT
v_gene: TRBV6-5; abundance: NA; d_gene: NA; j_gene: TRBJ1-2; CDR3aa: CASRAAGYYGYTF; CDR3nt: TGTGCCAGCAGGGCGGCAGGGTACTATGGCTACACCTTC
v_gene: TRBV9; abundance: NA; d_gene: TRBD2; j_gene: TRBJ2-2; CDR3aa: CASSVSQRGPANTGELFF; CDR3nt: TGTGCCAGCAGCGTGTCTCAGCGGGGACCGGCGAACACCGGGGAGCTGTTTTTT
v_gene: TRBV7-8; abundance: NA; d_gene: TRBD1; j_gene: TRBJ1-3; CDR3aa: CASSLPGQGYGNTIYF; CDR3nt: TGTGCCAGCAGCTTACCGGGACAGGGCTATGGAAACACCATATATTTT
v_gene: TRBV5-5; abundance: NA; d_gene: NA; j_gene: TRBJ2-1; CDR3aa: CASSDKTGAYNEQFF; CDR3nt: TGTGCCAGCAGCGACAAGACAGGAGCCTACAATGAGCAGTTCTTC
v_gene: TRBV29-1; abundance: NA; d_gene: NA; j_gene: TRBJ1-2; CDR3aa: CSAEKIGAAGYTF; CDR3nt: TGCAGCGCCGAAAAAATAGGGGCGGCTGGCTACACCTTC
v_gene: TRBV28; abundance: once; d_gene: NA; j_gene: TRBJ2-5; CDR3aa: CASSPQRKGETQYF; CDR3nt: TGTGCCAGCAGTCCCCAGCGGAAAGGGGAGACCCAGTACTTC
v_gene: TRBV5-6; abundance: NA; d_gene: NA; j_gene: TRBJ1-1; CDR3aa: CASSYQTGKNTEAFF; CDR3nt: TGTGCCAGCAGCTACCAGACAGGCAAGAACACTGAAGCTTTCTTT
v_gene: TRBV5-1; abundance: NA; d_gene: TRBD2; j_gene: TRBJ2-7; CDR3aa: CASSVGLAGPSHEQYF; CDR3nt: TGCGCCAGCAGCGTGGGACTAGCGGGACCCTCGCACGAGCAGTACTTC
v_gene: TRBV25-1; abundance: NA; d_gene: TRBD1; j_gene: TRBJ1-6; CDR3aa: CASSEYEGAVAPLHF; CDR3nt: TGTGCCAGCAGTGAATATGAGGGGGCGGTGGCACCCCTCCACTTT
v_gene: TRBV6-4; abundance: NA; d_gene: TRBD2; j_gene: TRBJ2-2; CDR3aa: CASSVSAGGPNTGELFF; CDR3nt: TGTGCCAGCAGTGTGTCAGCGGGAGGGCCGAACACCGGGGAGCTGTTTTTT
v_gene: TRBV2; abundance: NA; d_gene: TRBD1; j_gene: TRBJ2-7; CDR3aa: CARGTGSYEQYF; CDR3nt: TGTGCCAGGGGGACAGGGTCTTACGAGCAGTACTTC
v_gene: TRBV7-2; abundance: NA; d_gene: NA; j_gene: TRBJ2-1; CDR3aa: CASSLINNNEQFF; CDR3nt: TGTGCCAGCAGCTTAATAAATAACAATGAGCAGTTCTTC
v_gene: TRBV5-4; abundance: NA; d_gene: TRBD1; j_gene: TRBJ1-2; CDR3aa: CASSVTGGWGYTF; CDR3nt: TGTGCCAGCAGCGTCACAGGGGGATGGGGCTACACCTTC
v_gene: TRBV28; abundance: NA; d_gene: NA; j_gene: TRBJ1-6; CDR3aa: CASTPGEAGNSPLHF; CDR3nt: TGTGCCAGCACCCCGGGAGAGGCGGGAAATTCACCCCTCCACTTT
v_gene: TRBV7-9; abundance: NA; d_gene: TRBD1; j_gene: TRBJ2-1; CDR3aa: CASSLAGGDPYNEQFF; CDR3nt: TGTGCCAGCAGCTTAGCAGGGGGCGACCCTTACAATGAGCAGTTCTTC
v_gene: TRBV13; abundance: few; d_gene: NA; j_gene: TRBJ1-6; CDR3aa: CATGRGYNSPLHF; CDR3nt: TGTGCAACAGGGAGGGGGTATAATTCACCCCTCCACTTT
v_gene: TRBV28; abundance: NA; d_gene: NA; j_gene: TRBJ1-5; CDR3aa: CASSFGGPGQPQHF; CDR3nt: TGTGCCAGCAGTTTCGGGGGGCCGGGTCAGCCCCAGCATTTT
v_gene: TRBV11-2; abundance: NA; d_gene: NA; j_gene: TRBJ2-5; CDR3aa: CASSFRVRETQYF; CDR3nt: TGTGCCAGCAGCTTTCGGGTTCGGGAGACCCAGTACTTC